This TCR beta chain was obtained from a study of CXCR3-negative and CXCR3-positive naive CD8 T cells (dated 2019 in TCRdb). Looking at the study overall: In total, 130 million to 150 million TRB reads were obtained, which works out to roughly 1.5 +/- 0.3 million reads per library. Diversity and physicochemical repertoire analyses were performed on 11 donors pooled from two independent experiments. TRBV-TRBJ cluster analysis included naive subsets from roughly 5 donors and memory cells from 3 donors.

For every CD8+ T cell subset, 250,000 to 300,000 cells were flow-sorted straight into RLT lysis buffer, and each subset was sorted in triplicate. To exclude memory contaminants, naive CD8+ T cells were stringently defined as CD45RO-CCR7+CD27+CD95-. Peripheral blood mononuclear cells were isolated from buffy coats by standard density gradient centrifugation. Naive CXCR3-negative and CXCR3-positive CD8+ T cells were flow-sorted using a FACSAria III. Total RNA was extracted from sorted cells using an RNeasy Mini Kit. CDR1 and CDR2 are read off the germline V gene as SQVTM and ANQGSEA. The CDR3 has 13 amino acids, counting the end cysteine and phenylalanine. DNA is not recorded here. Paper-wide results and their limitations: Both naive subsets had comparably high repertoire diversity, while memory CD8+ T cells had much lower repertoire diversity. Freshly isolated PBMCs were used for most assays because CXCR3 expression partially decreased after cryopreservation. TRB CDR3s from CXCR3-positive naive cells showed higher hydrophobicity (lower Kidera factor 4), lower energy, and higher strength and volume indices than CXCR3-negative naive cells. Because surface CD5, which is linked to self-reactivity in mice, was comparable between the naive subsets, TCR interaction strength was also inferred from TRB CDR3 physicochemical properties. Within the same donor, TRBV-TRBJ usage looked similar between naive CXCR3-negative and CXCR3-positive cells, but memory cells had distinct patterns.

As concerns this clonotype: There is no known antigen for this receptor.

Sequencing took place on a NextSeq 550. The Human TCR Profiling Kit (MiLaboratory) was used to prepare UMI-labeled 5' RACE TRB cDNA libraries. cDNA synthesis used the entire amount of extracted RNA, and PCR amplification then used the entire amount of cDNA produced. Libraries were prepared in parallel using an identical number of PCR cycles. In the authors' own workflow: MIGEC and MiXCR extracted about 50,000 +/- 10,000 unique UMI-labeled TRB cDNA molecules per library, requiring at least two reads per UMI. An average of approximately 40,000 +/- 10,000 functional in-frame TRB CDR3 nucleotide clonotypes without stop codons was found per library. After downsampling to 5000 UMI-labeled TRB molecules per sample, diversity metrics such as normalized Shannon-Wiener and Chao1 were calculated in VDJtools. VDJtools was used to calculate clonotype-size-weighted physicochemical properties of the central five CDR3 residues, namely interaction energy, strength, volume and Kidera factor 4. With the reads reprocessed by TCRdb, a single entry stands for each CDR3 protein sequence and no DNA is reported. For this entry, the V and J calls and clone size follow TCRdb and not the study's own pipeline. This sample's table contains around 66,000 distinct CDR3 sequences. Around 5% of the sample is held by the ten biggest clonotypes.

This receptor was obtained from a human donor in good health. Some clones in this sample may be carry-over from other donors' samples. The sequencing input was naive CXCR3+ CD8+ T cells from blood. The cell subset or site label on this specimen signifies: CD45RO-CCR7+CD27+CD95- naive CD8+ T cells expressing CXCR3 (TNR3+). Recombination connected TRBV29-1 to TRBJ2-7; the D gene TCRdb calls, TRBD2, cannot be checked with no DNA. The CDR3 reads CSVEQGLTYEQYF.